This TCR beta chain is drawn from a study of T cell changes during pregnancy in multiple sclerosis. CDR3 length equals 13 residues. Per the germline V gene, CDR1 is SGHAT and CDR2 is FQNNGV. V gave up 5 bases and J gave up 0 bases, with 5 bases separating them. Here immunoSEQ multiplex PCR was the method, and the copy in TCRdb shows in-frame clones only, minus some. This sample has about 35,000 clones, with more than 90% found just once. The receptor's source is a female donor in good health, enrolled as a control in a pregnancy study. The material was peripheral blood, obtained in the third trimester of pregnancy. The chain is built from TRBV11-2 and TRBJ2-1; D gene ambiguous. CDR3 region: CASSPLSYNEQFF. For the CDR3, the DNA is TGTGCCAGCAGCCCTCTCTCCTACAATGAGCAGTTCTTC.